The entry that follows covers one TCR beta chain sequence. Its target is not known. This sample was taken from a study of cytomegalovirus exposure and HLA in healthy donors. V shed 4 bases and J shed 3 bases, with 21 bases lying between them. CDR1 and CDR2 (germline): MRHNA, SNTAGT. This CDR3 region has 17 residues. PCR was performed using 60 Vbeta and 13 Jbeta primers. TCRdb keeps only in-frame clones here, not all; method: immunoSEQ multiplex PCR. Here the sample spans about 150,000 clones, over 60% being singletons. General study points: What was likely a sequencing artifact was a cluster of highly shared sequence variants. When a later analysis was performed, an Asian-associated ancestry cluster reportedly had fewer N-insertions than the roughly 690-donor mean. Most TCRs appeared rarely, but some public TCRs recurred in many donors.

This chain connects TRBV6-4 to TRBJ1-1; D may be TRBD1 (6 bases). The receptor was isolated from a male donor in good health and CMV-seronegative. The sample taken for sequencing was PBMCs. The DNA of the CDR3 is TGTGCCAGCAGTGGTCGGACAGAATCCCAAGGGGACACTGAAGCTTTCTTT. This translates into CASSGRTESQGDTEAFF.